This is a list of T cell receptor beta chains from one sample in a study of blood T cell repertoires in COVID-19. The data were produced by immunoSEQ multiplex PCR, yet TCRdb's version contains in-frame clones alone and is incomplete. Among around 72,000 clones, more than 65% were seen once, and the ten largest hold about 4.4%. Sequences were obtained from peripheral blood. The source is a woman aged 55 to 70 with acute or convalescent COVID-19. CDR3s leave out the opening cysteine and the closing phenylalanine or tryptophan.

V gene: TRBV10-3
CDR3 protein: AISPGTGGFRGYT

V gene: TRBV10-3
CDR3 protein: AIGSTGELF

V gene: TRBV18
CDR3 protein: ASSPSVDQPQH

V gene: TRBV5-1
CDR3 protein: AGRDSYSTDTQY

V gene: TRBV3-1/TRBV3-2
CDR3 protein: ASSQNPGHRSYGYT

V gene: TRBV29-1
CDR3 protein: SVGQGAGSYEQY

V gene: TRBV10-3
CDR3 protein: AIREGAENTIY

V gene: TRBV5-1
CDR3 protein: ASSLSLAGGRDTQY

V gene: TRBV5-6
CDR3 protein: ASSPVRGGRNEQF

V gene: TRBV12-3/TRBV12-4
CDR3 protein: ASSLGNDREEY

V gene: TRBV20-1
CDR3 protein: SASLEVGGWEQY

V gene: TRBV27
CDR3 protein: ASSQEGSGANVLT

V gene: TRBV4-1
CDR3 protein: ASTHTQGNPYEQY